This TCR beta chain was captured by sequencing in a study of response to subunit inactivated influenza vaccine. Findings of the study overall: The authors proposed limited new T cell recruitment per seasonal influenza vaccination.

TCRdb reanalysed the RT-PCR reads using MiXCR and keeps one entry per CDR3 protein. The data show roughly 700,000 distinct CDR3 sequences, with about 14% seen just once and 5.5% to 8% held by the top ten. From germline, CDR1 is MGHRA and CDR2 YSYEKL. V lost 0 bases to trimming and J lost 10 bases, with 19 bases between them. The CDR3 length is 16 residues. This clonotype was seen only once. Its target is not known. The sequence came from a man aged 45-65 years who received an inactivated influenza vaccine. This specimen consisted of PBMCs from blood, obtained approximately 15 days before vaccination. The rearrangement uses TRBV4-1 and TRBJ2-1; D uncertain. The CDR3 DNA follows: TGCGCCAGCAGCCAAGAAGGTAGACGTCGCACGGGCGAGCAGTTCTTC. This translates into CASSQEGRRRTGEQFF.